Below, 5 T cell receptor beta chains from the same sample are listed, as sequenced in a study of T-cell reconstitution after alpha-beta-depleted transplantation in children. During its preparation, the TCRbeta library received unique molecular identifiers. TCRdb analysed the PCR reads with MiXCR anew, one entry per CDR3 protein. The data contain about a million distinct CDR3 sequences, about 31% of them singletons. The sequences come from PBMCs, mostly from graft donor cells, collected 360 days after TCRalphabeta/CD19-depleted stem cell transplant. These TCRs come from a boy less than two years old who had a stem cell transplant for SCID, so the T cells may come from the graft donor.

This clonotype was counted ten times or more. The chain has TRBV15 and TRBJ2-3; D is uncertain. V was clipped by 4 bases and J by 5 bases, with 4 bases between them. This CDR3 contains 11 residues. Germline V gene sequence: CDR1 LNHNV, CDR2 YYDKDF (reference sequence). In DNA form, the CDR3 reads TGTGCCACCAGCAAGGGAGATACGCAGTATTTT. Translation gives CATSKGDTQYF.

This rearrangement joins TRBV20-1 to TRBJ1-3; 8 nucleotides match TRBD1. The germline gives CDR1 DFQATT, CDR2 SNEGSKA (reference sequence). V dropped 6 bases and J dropped 8; count of bases not matched to a gene: 12. This CDR3 region has 14 residues. The CDR3 DNA follows: TGCAGTGCGGACCCAGGGGGCACCGGTGACACCATATATTTT. As protein: CSADPGGTGDTIYF.

CDR3 nucleotides: TGTGCCAGCAGCTTAGAGGGGGCACCCTACAATGAGCAGTTCTTC. Protein: CASSLEGAPYNEQFF. V gene TRBV7-8 combines with J gene TRBJ2-1; TRBD1 matches at 7 bases. V shed 1 base and J 2 bases; nucleotides not matched to a gene: 2. The CDR3 covers 15 residues. CDR1 is SGHVS, CDR2 FQNEAQ, per germline.

A few counts support this clonotype. This chain links TRBV20-1 with TRBJ1-3, with D tentatively TRBD1 (5 bases). CDR3 size: 13 residues. V lost 4 bases and J lost 0, with 7 bases in between. Germline CDR1 DFQATT, CDR2 SNEGSKA (reference sequence). CDR3: CSAKGDSGNTIYF. The CDR3 DNA follows: TGCAGTGCTAAAGGGGACTCTGGAAACACCATATATTTT.

This clonotype appeared a few times. The gene calls are TRBV6-2 or TRBV6-3 and TRBJ1-2, with D perhaps TRBD1 (6 bases). Trimming shortened V by 6 bases and J by 3 bases, and 20 bases separated the two germline ends. The germline V gene encodes CDR1 MNHEY and CDR2 SVGEGT. The CDR3 has 16 residues. The CDR3, as DNA: TGTGCCAGCAGCACGACCCTATCTACAGGGCACTATGGCTACACCTTC. It translates to CASSTTLSTGHYGYTF.